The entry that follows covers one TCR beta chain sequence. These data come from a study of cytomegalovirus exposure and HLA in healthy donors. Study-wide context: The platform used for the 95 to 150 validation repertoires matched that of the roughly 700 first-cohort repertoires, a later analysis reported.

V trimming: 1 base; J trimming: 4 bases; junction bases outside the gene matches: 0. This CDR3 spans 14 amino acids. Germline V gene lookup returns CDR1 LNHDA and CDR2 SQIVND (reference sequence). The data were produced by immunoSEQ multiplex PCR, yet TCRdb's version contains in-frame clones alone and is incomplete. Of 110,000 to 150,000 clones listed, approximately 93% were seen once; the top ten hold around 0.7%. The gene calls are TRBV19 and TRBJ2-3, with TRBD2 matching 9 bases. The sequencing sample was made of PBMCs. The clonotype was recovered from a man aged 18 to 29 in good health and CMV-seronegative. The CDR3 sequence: CASSIGLAADTQYF. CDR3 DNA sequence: TGTGCCAGTAGTATAGGACTAGCGGCAGATACGCAGTATTTT.